The rows below give T cell receptor beta chains drawn from one sample of a study of control samples from healthy donors and cancer patients. The repertoire was sequenced with immunoSEQ multiplex PCR; TCRdb's copy has only in-frame clones and lacks some. Seen here are under 200,000 clones, 91% observed once, and the top ten hold about 1.6%. Source material: blood. These receptors were collected from a woman in her 30s in good health. Each CDR3 is given with its conserved first and last residue. The D gene is left open where the match is weak. Some rows mark clone size as missing; the rest say once, few, many or name a class of expanded clone.

d_call: -; v_call: TRBV9; j_call: TRBJ2-7; clone_size: -; cdr3_aa: CASSVERDSYEQYF; cdr3_nt: TGTGCCAGCAGCGTAGAACGGGACTCCTACGAGCAGTACTTC
d_call: TRBD1; v_call: TRBV5-1; j_call: TRBJ2-6; clone_size: -; cdr3_aa: CASSLAPQGAISGANVLTF; cdr3_nt: TGCGCCAGCAGCTTGGCCCCTCAGGGGGCGATCTCTGGGGCCAACGTCCTGACTTTC
d_call: -; v_call: TRBV12-3/TRBV12-4; j_call: TRBJ1-6; clone_size: -; cdr3_aa: CASSWQGNSPLHF; cdr3_nt: TGTGCCAGCAGTTGGCAGGGGAATTCACCCCTCCACTTT
d_call: TRBD1; v_call: TRBV19; j_call: TRBJ1-1; clone_size: once; cdr3_aa: CASSRDRVNTEAFF; cdr3_nt: TGTGCCAGTAGTAGGGACAGGGTGAACACTGAAGCTTTCTTT
d_call: -; v_call: TRBV6-6; j_call: TRBJ2-1; clone_size: -; cdr3_aa: CASSYNEQFF; cdr3_nt: TGTGCCAGCAGCTACAATGAGCAGTTCTTC
d_call: TRBD1; v_call: TRBV28; j_call: TRBJ1-5; clone_size: -; cdr3_aa: CASSLRGPSNQPQHF; cdr3_nt: TGTGCCAGCAGTTTAAGGGGGCCTAGCAATCAGCCCCAGCATTTT
d_call: -; v_call: TRBV12-3/TRBV12-4; j_call: TRBJ1-1; clone_size: -; cdr3_aa: CASSWAGVTEAFF; cdr3_nt: TGTGCCAGCAGTTGGGCAGGGGTGACTGAAGCTTTCTTT
d_call: -; v_call: TRBV23-1; j_call: TRBJ2-7; clone_size: -; cdr3_aa: CASSETYEQYF; cdr3_nt: TGCGCCAGCAGTGAAACCTACGAGCAGTACTTC
d_call: -; v_call: TRBV5-1; j_call: TRBJ2-6; clone_size: -; cdr3_aa: CASSLLGSGANVLTF; cdr3_nt: TGCGCCAGCAGCTTGCTGGGGTCTGGGGCCAACGTCCTGACTTTC
d_call: TRBD1; v_call: TRBV15; j_call: TRBJ2-3; clone_size: -; cdr3_aa: CATSRTGTPDTQYF; cdr3_nt: TGTGCCACCAGCAGGACAGGGACCCCAGATACGCAGTATTTT
d_call: -; v_call: TRBV18; j_call: TRBJ2-3; clone_size: -; cdr3_aa: CASSPPQQDTQYF; cdr3_nt: TGTGCCAGCTCACCACCCCAGCAAGATACGCAGTATTTT
d_call: -; v_call: TRBV4-1; j_call: TRBJ2-1; clone_size: -; cdr3_aa: CASSHYNEQFF; cdr3_nt: TGCGCCAGCAGCCACTACAATGAGCAGTTCTTC
d_call: TRBD2; v_call: TRBV4-2; j_call: TRBJ2-1; clone_size: -; cdr3_aa: CASSQDPGGGSNEQFF; cdr3_nt: TGTGCCAGCAGCCAAGATCCGGGGGGGGGATCCAATGAGCAGTTCTTC
d_call: -; v_call: TRBV10-1; j_call: TRBJ2-1; clone_size: -; cdr3_aa: CASSESQRGDEQFF; cdr3_nt: TGCGCCAGCAGTGAGTCTCAGCGTGGCGATGAGCAGTTCTTC
d_call: TRBD1; v_call: TRBV29-1; j_call: TRBJ2-1; clone_size: -; cdr3_aa: CSVGPGQGDYNEQFF; cdr3_nt: TGCAGCGTTGGACCGGGACAGGGAGACTACAATGAGCAGTTCTTC
d_call: TRBD1; v_call: TRBV29-1; j_call: TRBJ1-1; clone_size: -; cdr3_aa: CSVEEQGGTEAFF; cdr3_nt: TGCAGCGTTGAGGAACAGGGGGGTACTGAAGCTTTCTTT
d_call: -; v_call: TRBV28; j_call: TRBJ2-4; clone_size: -; cdr3_aa: CASRGAGNIQYF; cdr3_nt: TGTGCCAGCAGGGGGGCTGGAAACATTCAGTACTTC
d_call: -; v_call: TRBV4-1; j_call: TRBJ2-2; clone_size: -; cdr3_aa: CASSQDQGNTGELFF; cdr3_nt: TGCGCCAGCAGCCAAGATCAGGGGAACACCGGGGAGCTGTTTTTT
d_call: -; v_call: TRBV5-1; j_call: TRBJ1-2; clone_size: -; cdr3_aa: CASSFGGNYGYTF; cdr3_nt: TGCGCCAGCAGCTTCGGGGGAAACTATGGCTACACCTTC
d_call: -; v_call: TRBV7-3; j_call: TRBJ2-1; clone_size: -; cdr3_aa: CASSLMGLVGNEQFF; cdr3_nt: TGTGCCAGCAGCTTAATGGGCCTAGTAGGTAATGAGCAGTTCTTC
d_call: TRBD1; v_call: TRBV7-9; j_call: TRBJ1-2; clone_size: -; cdr3_aa: CASSTGTGVNGYTF; cdr3_nt: TGTGCCAGCAGCACCGGGACAGGGGTCAATGGCTACACCTTC
d_call: TRBD2; v_call: TRBV30; j_call: TRBJ2-5; clone_size: -; cdr3_aa: CAWSVLTSGRETQYF; cdr3_nt: TGTGCCTGGAGTGTACTGACTAGCGGGAGGGAGACCCAGTACTTC
d_call: TRBD2; v_call: TRBV12-5; j_call: TRBJ2-5; clone_size: -; cdr3_aa: CASGPGLAGVGETQYF; cdr3_nt: TGTGCTAGTGGCCCCGGACTAGCGGGAGTCGGGGAGACCCAGTACTTC
d_call: -; v_call: TRBV7-3; j_call: TRBJ2-7; clone_size: once; cdr3_aa: CASSLIGYEQYF; cdr3_nt: TGTGCCAGCAGCCTAATCGGCTACGAGCAGTACTTC
d_call: TRBD2; v_call: TRBV11-1; j_call: TRBJ2-1; clone_size: -; cdr3_aa: CASRPLAGGYNEQFF; cdr3_nt: TGTGCCAGCAGGCCACTAGCGGGAGGGTACAATGAGCAGTTCTTC
d_call: -; v_call: TRBV5-1; j_call: TRBJ1-4; clone_size: few; cdr3_aa: CASSLGGATNEKLFF; cdr3_nt: TGCGCCAGCAGCTTAGGAGGGGCAACTAATGAAAAACTGTTTTTT
d_call: -; v_call: TRBV18; j_call: TRBJ1-1; clone_size: -; cdr3_aa: CASSPQGTEAFF; cdr3_nt: TGTGCCAGCTCACCACAGGGCACTGAAGCTTTCTTT